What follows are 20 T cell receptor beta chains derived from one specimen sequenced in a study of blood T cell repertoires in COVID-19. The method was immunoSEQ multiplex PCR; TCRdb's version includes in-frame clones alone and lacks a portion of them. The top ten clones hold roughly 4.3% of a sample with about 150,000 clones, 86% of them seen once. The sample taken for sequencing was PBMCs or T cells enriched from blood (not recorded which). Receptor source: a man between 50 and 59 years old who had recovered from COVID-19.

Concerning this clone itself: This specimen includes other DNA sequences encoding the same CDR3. This CDR3 reads CASSLGTSGTDTQYF. CDR3 nucleotides: TGCGCCAGCAGCTTGGGTACTAGCGGCACAGATACGCAGTATTTT. The chain links TRBV5-1 to TRBJ2-3, with 7 bases aligning to TRBD2. CDR1 and CDR2 from the germline V gene are SGHRS and YFSETQ. This CDR3 spans 15 amino acids. Trimming at V came to 0 bases and at J to 1 base, leaving 2 bases not matched to a gene.

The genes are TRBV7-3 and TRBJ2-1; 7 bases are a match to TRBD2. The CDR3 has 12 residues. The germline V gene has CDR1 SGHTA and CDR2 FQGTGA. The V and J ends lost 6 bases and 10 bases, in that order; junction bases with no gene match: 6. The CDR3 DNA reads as TGTGCCAGCAGACGGGACTATGGCGAGCAGTTCTTC. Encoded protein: CASRRDYGEQFF.

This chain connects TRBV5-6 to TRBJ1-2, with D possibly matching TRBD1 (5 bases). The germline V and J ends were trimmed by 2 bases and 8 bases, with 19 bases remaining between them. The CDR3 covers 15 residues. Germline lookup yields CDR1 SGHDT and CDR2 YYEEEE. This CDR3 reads CASSFGSRDREGYTF. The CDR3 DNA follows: TGTGCCAGCAGCTTCGGGAGCAGGGATCGGGAGGGCTACACCTTC.

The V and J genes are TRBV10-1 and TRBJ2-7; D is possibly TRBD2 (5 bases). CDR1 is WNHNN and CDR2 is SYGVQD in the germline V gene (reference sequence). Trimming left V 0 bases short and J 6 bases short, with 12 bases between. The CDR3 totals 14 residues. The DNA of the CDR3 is TGCGCCAGCAGTGAGTCAAGGGAGTCGGGCGAGCAGTACGTC. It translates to CASSESRESGEQYV.

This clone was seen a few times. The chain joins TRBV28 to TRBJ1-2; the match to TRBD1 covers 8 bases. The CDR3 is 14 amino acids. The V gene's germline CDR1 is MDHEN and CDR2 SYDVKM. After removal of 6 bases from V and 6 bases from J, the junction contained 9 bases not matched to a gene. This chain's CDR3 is CASSWGTGPDGYTF. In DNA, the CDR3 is TGTGCCAGCAGCTGGGGGACAGGCCCAGATGGCTACACCTTC.

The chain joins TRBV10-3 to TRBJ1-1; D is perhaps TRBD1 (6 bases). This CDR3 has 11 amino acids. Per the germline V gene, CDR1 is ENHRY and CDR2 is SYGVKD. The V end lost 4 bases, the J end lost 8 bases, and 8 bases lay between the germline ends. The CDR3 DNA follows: TGTGCCATCAGTGCGGACAGAGAAGCTTTCTTT. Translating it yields CAISADREAFF.

The CDR3 sequence is CASSLIYRKNGYTF. As DNA, the CDR3 is TGTGCCAGCAGTTTAATATACAGAAAAAATGGCTACACCTTC. V and J are TRBV27 and TRBJ1-2; D uncertain. The CDR3 runs 14 residues. Germline V gene lookup returns CDR1 MNHEY and CDR2 SMNVEV (reference sequence). The V gene lost 2 bases and the J gene lost 6 bases, with 13 bases spanning the gap.

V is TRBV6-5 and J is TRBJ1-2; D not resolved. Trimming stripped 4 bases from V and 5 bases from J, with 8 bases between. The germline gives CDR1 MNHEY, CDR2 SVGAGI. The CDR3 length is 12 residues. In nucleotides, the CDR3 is TGTGCCAGCAGTTCCGGGGTATATGGCTACACCTTC. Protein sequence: CASSSGVYGYTF.

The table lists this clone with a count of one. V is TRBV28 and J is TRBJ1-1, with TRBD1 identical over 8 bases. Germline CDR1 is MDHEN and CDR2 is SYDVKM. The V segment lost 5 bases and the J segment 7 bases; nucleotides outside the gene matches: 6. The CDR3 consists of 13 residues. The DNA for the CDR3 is TGTGCCAGCAGTCCCGGGACAGGTCGTGAAGCTTTCTTT. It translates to CASSPGTGREAFF. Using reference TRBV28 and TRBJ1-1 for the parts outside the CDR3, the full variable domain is DVKVTQSSRYLVKRTGEKVFLECVQDMDHENMFWYRQDPGLGLRLIYFSYDVKMKEKGDIPEGYSVSREKKERFSLILESASTNQTSMYLCASSPGTGREAFFGQGTRLTVV.

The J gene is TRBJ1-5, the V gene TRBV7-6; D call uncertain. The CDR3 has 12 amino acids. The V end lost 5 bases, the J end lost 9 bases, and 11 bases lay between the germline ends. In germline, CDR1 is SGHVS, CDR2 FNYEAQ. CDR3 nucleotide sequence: TGTGCCAGCAGCACCTTCACCGGGCCCCAGCATTTT. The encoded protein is CASSTFTGPQHF. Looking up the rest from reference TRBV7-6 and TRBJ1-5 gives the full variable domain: GAGVSQSPRYKVTKRGQDVALRCDPISGHVSLYWYRQALGQGPEFLTYFNYEAQQDKSGLPNDRFSAERPEGSISTLTIQRTEQRDSAMYRCASSTFTGPQHFGDGTRLSIL.

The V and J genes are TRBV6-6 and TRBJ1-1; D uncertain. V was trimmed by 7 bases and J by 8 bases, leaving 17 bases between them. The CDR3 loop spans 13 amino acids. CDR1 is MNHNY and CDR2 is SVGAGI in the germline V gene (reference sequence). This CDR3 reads CASTHPGYQEAFF. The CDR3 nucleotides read TGTGCCAGCACCCATCCGGGGTACCAAGAAGCTTTCTTT.

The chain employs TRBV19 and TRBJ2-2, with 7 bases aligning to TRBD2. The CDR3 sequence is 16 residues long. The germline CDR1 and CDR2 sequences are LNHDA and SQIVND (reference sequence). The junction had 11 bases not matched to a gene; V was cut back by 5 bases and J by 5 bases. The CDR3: CASSSVAGGGTGELFF. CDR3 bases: TGTGCCAGTAGTTCGGTAGCGGGTGGGGGTACCGGGGAGCTGTTTTTT.

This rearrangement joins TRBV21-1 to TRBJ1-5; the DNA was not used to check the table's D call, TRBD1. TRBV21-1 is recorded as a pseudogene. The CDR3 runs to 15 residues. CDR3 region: CASSTSVVGAQPQHF. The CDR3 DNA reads TGTGCCAGCAGCACCTCGGTCGTGGGGGCCCAGCCCCAGCATTTT.

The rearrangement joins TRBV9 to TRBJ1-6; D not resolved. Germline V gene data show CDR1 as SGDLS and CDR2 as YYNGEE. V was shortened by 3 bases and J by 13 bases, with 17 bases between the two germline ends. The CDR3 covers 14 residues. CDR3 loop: CASSGQDGLGPLHF. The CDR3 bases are TGTGCCAGCAGCGGCCAGGATGGGCTGGGCCCCCTCCACTTT.

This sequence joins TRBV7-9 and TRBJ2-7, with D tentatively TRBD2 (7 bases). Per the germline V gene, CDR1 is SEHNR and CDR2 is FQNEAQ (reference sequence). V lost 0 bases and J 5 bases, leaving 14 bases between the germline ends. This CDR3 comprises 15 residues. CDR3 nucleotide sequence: TGTGCCAGCAGCTTAGCGTCGGGGGGCGGCCACGAGCAGTACGTC. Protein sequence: CASSLASGGGHEQYV.

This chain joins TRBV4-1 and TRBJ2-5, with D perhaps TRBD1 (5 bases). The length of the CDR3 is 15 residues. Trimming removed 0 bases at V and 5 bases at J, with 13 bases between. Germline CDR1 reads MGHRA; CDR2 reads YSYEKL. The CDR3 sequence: CASSQDQGFRETQYF. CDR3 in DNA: TGCGCCAGCAGCCAAGATCAGGGATTTCGGGAGACCCAGTACTTC.

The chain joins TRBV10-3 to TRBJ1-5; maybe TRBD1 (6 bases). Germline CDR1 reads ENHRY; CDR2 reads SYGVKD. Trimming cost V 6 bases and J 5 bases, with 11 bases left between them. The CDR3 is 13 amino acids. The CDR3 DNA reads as TGTGCCATCAGCACAGGGCAGTATCAGCCCCAGCATTTT. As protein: CAISTGQYQPQHF.

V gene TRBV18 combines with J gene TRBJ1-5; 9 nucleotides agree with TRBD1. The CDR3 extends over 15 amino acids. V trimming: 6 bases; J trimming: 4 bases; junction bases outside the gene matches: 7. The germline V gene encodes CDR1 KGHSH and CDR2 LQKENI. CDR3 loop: CASSPGTGTNQPQHF. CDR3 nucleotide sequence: TGTGCCAGCTCCCCCGGGACAGGGACTAATCAGCCCCAGCATTTT.

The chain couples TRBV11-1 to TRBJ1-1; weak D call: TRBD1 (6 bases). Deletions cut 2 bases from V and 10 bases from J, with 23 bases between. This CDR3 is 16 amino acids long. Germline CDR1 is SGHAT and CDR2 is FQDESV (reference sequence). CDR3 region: CASSLRVLDSTTGAFF. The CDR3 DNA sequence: TGTGCCAGCAGCTTAAGAGTTTTGGACAGCACCACGGGAGCTTTCTTT. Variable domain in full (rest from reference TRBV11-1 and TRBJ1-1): EAEVAQSPRYKITEKSQAVAFWCDPISGHATLYWYRQILGQGPELLVQFQDESVVDDSQLPKDRFSAERLKGVDSTLKIQPAELGDSAMYLCASSLRVLDSTTGAFFGQGTRLTVV.

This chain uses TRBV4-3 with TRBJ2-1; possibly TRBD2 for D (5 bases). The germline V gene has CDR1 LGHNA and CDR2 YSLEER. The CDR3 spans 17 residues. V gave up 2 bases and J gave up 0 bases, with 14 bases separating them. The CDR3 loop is CASSQSSPRSSYNEQFF. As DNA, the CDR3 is TGCGCCAGCAGCCAATCTAGCCCCCGTAGCTCCTACAATGAGCAGTTCTTC.